Listed below are T cell receptor beta chains from one sample, sequenced in a study of blood T cell repertoires in COVID-19. Repertoires were generated with immunoSEQ multiplex PCR, while TCRdb's copy carries only in-frame clones and drops some. The data contain around 72,000 clones, approximately 84% of them singletons. Sequenced sample: peripheral blood. The receptors were sampled from a man between 70 and 80 years old with active or convalescent COVID-19. The CDR3 runs from the conserved cysteine through the conserved F or W. Fields, in order: V gene, J gene, clone size, D gene, CDR3 protein, CDR3 DNA. A D gene is named only where the DNA matches it firmly. Some rows mark clone size as missing; the rest say once, few, many or name a class of expanded clone.

>TRBV27|TRBJ2-2|.|.
CASSPGVATGELFF
TGTGCCAGCAGTCCCGGGGTCGCCACCGGGGAGCTGTTTTTT
>TRBV12-3/TRBV12-4|TRBJ1-2|.|TRBD1
CAAGGDGGGYTF
TGTGCCGCAGGGGGTGATGGGGGTGGCTACACCTTC
>TRBV5-1|TRBJ2-1|.|.
CASSLNPGSSYNEQFF
TGCGCCAGCAGCTTGAATCCGGGAAGCTCCTACAATGAGCAGTTCTTC
>TRBV29-1|TRBJ2-6|.|TRBD1
CSVLAGTGVVLGANVLTF
TGCAGCGTTCTTGCCGGGACAGGGGTTGTACTCGGGGCCAACGTCCTGACTTTC
>TRBV9|TRBJ2-3|.|.
CASSVSGLPIDTQYF
TGTGCCAGCAGCGTAAGTGGACTACCGATAGATACGCAGTATTTT
>TRBV3-1/TRBV3-2|TRBJ2-7|.|TRBD2
CASSLTGGYEQYF
TGTGCCAGCAGCCTGACGGGAGGCTACGAGCAGTACTTC
>TRBV27|TRBJ1-4|large|TRBD1
CASSWLGTDTEKLFF
TGTGCCAGCAGCTGGTTAGGGACAGACACTGAAAAACTGTTTTTT
>TRBV28|TRBJ1-1|.|TRBD1
CASSLVQGATEAFF
TGTGCCAGCAGTTTGGTCCAGGGGGCCACTGAAGCTTTCTTT
>TRBV6-5|TRBJ2-7|.|.
CASTLRGNTDYEQYF
TGTGCCAGCACCTTGAGGGGGAATACAGACTACGAGCAGTACTTC
>TRBV6-6|TRBJ1-1|.|.
CASTVTPNTEAFF
TGTGCCAGCACCGTAACACCGAACACTGAAGCTTTCTTT
>TRBV2|TRBJ1-3|.|.
CASSPSYNTIYF
TGTGCCAGCAGCCCCTCCTACAACACCATATATTTT
>TRBV2|TRBJ2-1|.|.
CATQPGQTHNEQFF
TGTGCCACACAACCGGGACAAACCCACAATGAGCAGTTCTTC
>TRBV2|TRBJ2-7|.|.
CASSSRGRSYEQYF
TGTGCCAGCTCCTCCCGGGGTCGATCCTACGAGCAGTACTTC
>TRBV19|TRBJ1-6|.|TRBD1
CASSAGQGGNSPLHF
TGTGCCAGTAGTGCTGGACAGGGCGGCAATTCACCCCTCCACTTT
>TRBV6-5|TRBJ2-1|few|TRBD2
CASSVSGRGEQFF
TGTGCCAGCAGCGTTAGCGGGAGGGGTGAGCAGTTCTTC